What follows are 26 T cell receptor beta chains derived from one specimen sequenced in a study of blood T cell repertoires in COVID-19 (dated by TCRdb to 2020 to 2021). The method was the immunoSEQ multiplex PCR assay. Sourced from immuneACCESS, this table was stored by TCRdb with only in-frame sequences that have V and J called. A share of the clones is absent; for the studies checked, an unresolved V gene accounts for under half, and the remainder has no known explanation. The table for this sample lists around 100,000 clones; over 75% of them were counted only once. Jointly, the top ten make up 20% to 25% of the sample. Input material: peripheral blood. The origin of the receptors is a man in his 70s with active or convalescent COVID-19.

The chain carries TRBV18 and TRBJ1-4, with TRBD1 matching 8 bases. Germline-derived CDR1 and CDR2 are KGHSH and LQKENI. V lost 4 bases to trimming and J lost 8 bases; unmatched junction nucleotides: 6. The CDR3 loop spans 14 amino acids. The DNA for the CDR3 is TGTGCCAGCTCACTGCAGGGGGCGCGAGAAAAACTGTTTTTT. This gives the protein CASSLQGAREKLFF.

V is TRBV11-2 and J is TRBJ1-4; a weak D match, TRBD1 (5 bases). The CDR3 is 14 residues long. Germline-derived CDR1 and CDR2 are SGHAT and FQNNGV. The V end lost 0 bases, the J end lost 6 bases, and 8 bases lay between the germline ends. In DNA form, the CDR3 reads TGTGCCAGCAGCTTAGATGAGACAGATGAAAAACTGTTTTTT. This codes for CASSLDETDEKLFF.

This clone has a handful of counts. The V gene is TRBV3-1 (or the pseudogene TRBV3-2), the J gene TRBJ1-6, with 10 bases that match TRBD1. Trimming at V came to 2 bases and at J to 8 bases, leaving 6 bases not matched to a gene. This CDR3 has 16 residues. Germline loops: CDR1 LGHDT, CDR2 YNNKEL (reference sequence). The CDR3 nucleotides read TGTGCCAGCAGCCAATTGTCCGGGACAGGGGATTCACCCCTCCACTTT. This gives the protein CASSQLSGTGDSPLHF.

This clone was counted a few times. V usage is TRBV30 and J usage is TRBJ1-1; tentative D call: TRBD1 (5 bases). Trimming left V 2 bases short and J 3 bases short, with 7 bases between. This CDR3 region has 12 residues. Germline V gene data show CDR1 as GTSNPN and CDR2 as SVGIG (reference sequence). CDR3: CAWSRGYTEAFF. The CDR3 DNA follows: TGTGCCTGGAGTAGGGGCTACACTGAAGCTTTCTTT.

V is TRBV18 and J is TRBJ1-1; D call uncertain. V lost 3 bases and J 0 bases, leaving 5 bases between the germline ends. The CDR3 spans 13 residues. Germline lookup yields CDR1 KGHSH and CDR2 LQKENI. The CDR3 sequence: CASSPELNTEAFF. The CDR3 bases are TGTGCCAGCTCACCTGAGCTGAACACTGAAGCTTTCTTT. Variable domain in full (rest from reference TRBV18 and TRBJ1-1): NAGVMQNPRHLVRRRGQEARLRCSPMKGHSHVYWYRQLPEEGLKFMVYLQKENIIDESGMPKERFSAEFPKEGPSILRIQQVVRGDSAAYFCASSPELNTEAFFGQGTRLTVV.

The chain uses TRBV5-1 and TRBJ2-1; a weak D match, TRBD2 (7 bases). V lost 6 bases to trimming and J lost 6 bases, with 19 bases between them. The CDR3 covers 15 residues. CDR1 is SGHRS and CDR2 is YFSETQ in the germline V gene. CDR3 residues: CASNPTGRGANEQFF. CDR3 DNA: TGCGCCAGCAACCCCACGGGACGGGGGGCCAATGAGCAGTTCTTC.

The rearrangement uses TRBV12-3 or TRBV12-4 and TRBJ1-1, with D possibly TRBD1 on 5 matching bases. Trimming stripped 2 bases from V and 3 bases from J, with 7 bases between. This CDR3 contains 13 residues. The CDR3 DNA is TGTGCCAGCAGTTTAAAGGGGTACACTGAAGCTTTCTTT. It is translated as CASSLKGYTEAFF.

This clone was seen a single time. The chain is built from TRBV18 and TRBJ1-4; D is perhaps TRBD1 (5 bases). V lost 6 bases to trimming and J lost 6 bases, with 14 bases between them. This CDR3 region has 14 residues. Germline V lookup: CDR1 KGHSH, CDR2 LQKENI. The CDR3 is CASSYAVGDEKLFF. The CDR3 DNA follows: TGTGCCAGCTCGTACGCGGTAGGGGATGAAAAACTGTTTTTT.

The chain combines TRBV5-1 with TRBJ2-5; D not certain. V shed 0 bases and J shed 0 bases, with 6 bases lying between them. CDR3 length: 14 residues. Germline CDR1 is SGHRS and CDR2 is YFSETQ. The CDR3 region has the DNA TGCGCCAGCAGCTTGGGGCAGAACCAAGAGACCCAGTACTTC. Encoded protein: CASSLGQNQETQYF.

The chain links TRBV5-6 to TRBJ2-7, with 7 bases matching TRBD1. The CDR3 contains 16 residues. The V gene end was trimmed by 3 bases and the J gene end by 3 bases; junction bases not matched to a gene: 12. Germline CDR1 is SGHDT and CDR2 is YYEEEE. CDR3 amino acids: CASSSGRAGGVYEQYF. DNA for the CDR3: TGTGCCAGCAGCTCGGGGCGGGCAGGGGGAGTCTACGAGCAGTACTTC.

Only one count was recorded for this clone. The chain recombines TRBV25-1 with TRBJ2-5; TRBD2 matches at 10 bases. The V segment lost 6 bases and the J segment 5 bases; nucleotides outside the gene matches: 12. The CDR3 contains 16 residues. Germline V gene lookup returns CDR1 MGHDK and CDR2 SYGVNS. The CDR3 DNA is TGTGCCAGCAGCGCCGGGGCTAGCGGGAGTTGGGAGACCCAGTACTTC. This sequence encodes CASSAGASGSWETQYF.

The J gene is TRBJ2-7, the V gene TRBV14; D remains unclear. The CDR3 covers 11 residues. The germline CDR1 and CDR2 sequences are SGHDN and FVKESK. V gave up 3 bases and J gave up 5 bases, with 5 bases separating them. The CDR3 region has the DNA TGTGCCAGCAGCCAGAGGCACGAGCAGTACTTC. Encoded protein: CASSQRHEQYF.

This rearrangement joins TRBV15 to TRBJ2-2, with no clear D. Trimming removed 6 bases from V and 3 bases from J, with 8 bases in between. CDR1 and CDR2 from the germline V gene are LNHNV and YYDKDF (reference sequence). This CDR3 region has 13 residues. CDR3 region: CATSATYTGELFF. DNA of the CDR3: TGTGCCACCAGTGCCACATACACCGGGGAGCTGTTTTTT.

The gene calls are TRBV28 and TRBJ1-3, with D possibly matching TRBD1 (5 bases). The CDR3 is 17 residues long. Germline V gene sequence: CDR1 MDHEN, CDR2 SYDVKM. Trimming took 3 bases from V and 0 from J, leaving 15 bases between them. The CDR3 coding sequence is TGTGCCAGCAGTTTTCTAAGACCAGGGTTCTCTGGAAACACCATATATTTT. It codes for CASSFLRPGFSGNTIYF. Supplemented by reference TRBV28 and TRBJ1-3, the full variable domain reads DVKVTQSSRYLVKRTGEKVFLECVQDMDHENMFWYRQDPGLGLRLIYFSYDVKMKEKGDIPEGYSVSREKKERFSLILESASTNQTSMYLCASSFLRPGFSGNTIYFGEGSWLTVV.

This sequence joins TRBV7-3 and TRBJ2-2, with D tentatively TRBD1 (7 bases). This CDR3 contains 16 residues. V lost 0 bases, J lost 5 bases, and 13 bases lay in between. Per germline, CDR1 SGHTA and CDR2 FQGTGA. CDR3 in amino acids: CASSLTGGGGTGELFF. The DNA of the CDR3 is TGTGCCAGCAGCTTAACAGGAGGGGGCGGTACCGGGGAGCTGTTTTTT.

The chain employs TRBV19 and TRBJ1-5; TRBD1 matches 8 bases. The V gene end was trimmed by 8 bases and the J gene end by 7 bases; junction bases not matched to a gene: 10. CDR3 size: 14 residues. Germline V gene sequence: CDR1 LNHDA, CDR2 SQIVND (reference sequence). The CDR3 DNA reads TGTGCCAGTCGCCCAGGGGGCTTCCAGCAGCCCCAGCATTTT. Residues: CASRPGGFQQPQHF.

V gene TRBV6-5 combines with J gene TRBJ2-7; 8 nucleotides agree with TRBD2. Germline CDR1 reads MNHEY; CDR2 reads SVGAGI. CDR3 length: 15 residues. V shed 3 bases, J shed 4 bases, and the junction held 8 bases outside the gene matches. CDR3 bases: TGTGCCAGCAGTTATCTGAGCGGGGGATCGTACGAGCAGTACTTC. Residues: CASSYLSGGSYEQYF.

Written as DNA, the CDR3 is TGTGCCAGCAGTTTAGGGTGGGGGGGTATCGATGAGCAGTTCTTC. Protein product: CASSLGWGGIDEQFF. This chain links TRBV27 with TRBJ2-1; 7 nucleotides match TRBD2. Unmatched junction bases numbered 9, after V lost 2 bases and J lost 8 bases. The CDR3 loop spans 15 amino acids. Looked up from germline, CDR1 is MNHEY and CDR2 is SMNVEV (reference sequence).

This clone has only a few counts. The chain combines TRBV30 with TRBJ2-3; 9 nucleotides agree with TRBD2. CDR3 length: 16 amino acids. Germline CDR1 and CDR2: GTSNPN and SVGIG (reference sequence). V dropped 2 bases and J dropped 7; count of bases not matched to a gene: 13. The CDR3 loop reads CAWSLGRGGVRNTQYF. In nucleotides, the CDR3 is TGTGCCTGGAGTCTTGGGCGCGGGGGGGTTAGGAATACGCAGTATTTT. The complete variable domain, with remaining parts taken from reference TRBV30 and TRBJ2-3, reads SQTIHQWPATLVQPVGSPLSLECTVEGTSNPNLYWYRQAAGRGLQLLFYSVGIGQISSEVPQNLSASRPQDRQFILSSKKLLLSDSGFYLCAWSLGRGGVRNTQYFGPGTRLTVL.

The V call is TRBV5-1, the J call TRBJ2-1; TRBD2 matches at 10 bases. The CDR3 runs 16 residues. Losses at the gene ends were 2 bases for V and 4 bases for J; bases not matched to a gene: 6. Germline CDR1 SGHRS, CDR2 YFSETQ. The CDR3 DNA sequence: TGCGCCAGCAGCTTTCTAGCGGGGGCCCCTTACAATGAGCAGTTCTTC. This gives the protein CASSFLAGAPYNEQFF.

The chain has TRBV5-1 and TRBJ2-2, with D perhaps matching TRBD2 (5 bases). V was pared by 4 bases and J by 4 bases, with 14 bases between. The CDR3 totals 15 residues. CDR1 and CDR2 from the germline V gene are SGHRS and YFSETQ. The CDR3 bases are TGCGCCAGCAGCGCCTCAGATCGGGGCACCGGGGAGCTGTTTTTT. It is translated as CASSASDRGTGELFF.

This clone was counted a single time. In nucleotides, the CDR3 is TGTGCCAGTAGTATTGGCAACAATCAGCCCCAGCATTTT. Its protein is CASSIGNNQPQHF. The chain joins TRBV19 to TRBJ1-5, with D unresolved. The CDR3 contains 13 residues. From germline, CDR1 is LNHDA and CDR2 SQIVND (reference sequence). Trimming pared 3 bases from V and 3 bases from J, leaving 6 bases between.

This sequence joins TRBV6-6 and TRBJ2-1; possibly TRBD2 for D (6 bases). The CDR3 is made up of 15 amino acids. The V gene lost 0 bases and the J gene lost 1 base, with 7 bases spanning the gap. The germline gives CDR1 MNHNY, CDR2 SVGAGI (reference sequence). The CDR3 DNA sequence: TGTGCCAGCAGTTACTCGGGACTTTCCTACAATGAGCAGTTCTTC. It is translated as CASSYSGLSYNEQFF.

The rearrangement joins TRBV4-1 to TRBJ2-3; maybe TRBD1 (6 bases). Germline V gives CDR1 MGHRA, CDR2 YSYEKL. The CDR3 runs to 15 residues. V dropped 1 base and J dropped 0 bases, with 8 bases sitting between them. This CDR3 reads CASSQGGRSTDTQYF. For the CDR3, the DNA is TGCGCCAGCAGCCAAGGGGGGCGTAGCACAGATACGCAGTATTTT.

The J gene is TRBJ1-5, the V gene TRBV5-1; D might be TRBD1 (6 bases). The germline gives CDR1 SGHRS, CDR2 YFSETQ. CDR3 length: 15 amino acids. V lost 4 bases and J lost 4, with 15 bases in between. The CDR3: CASSPETGRNQPQHF. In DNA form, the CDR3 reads TGCGCCAGCAGCCCAGAGACAGGCAGGAATCAGCCCCAGCATTTT.

The DNA for the CDR3 is TGTGCCAGCTCCCCCCGGGGGGGGGTAACAGATACGCAGTATTTT. It is translated as CASSPRGGVTDTQYF. The chain joins TRBV7-9 to TRBJ2-3; 8 bases are shared with TRBD2. This CDR3 has 15 amino acids. The germline gives CDR1 SEHNR, CDR2 FQNEAQ (reference sequence). V dropped 8 bases and J dropped 3; count of bases not matched to a gene: 10.